The 30 T cell receptor beta chains below come from one sample, sequenced in a study of T cells in Graves' hyperthyroidism and ophthalmopathy. RNA transcripts yielded amplified TCR beta CDR3 regions. The TCR CDR3 first-round RT-PCR relied on the HTBI primer set. TCRdb itself ran the multiplex PCR reads through MiXCR, one entry per CDR3 protein. Among 340,000 or so distinct CDR3 sequences listed, 15% to 20% were seen once. The sequenced sample was blood. These receptors came from a woman aged 45 to 65 with Graves' hyperthyroidism.

This clonotype was counted at least ten times. CDR3 sequence (DNA): TGCAGTGCTAGGAGAGGGTTTACTGTGGACGAGCAGTACTTC. Amino acid sequence: CSARRGFTVDEQYF. This chain links TRBV20-1 with TRBJ2-7, with D maybe TRBD2 (5 bases). The V and J ends lost 3 bases and 5 bases respectively, with 17 bases between them. From germline, CDR1 is DFQATT and CDR2 SNEGSKA (reference sequence). CDR3 length: 14 amino acids.

This clonotype has ten or more counts. The V and J genes are TRBV7-9 and TRBJ2-1, with D uncertain. This CDR3 has 15 amino acids. Per the germline V gene, CDR1 is SEHNR and CDR2 is FQNEAQ (reference sequence). V was clipped by 0 bases and J by 3 bases, with 9 bases between them. This chain's CDR3 is CASSLAGLNYNEQFF. The CDR3, as DNA: TGTGCCAGCAGCTTAGCGGGTTTAAACTACAATGAGCAGTTCTTC.

This clonotype has at least ten counts. The chain combines TRBV30 with TRBJ1-2, with D possibly matching TRBD1 (6 bases). CDR3 length: 13 residues. Germline V gives CDR1 GTSNPN, CDR2 SVGIG (reference sequence). Trimming left V 2 bases short and J 2 bases short, with 9 bases between. CDR3 bases: TGTGCCTGGAGTCCAGGGGACAACTATGGCTACACCTTC. Protein sequence: CAWSPGDNYGYTF. Based on the CDR3 plus reference TRBV30 and TRBJ1-2, the full variable domain is SQTIHQWPATLVQPVGSPLSLECTVEGTSNPNLYWYRQAAGRGLQLLFYSVGIGQISSEVPQNLSASRPQDRQFILSSKKLLLSDSGFYLCAWSPGDNYGYTFGSGTRLTVV.

This clonotype was seen ten or more times. The V and J genes are TRBV28 and TRBJ2-7; 9 bases align to TRBD2. V was clipped by 6 bases and J by 2 bases; unmatched bases: 5. CDR1 is MDHEN, CDR2 SYDVKM, per germline. This CDR3 has 14 residues. The CDR3 is CASSLSGRTYEQYF. The CDR3 DNA reads TGTGCCAGCAGCCTTAGCGGGAGAACCTACGAGCAGTACTTC.

This clonotype came up many times. This rearrangement joins TRBV2 to TRBJ2-3; D not certain. This CDR3 is built from 13 residues. Trimming left V 4 bases short and J 2 bases short, with 7 bases between. Germline V gene data show CDR1 as SNHLY and CDR2 as FYNNEI. The CDR3 DNA follows: TGTGCCAGCAGTGCCCACCCCACAGATACGCAGTATTTT. It codes for CASSAHPTDTQYF. Drawing the rest from reference TRBV2 and TRBJ2-3, the complete variable domain is EPEVTQTPSHQVTQMGQEVILRCVPISNHLYFYWYRQILGQKVEFLVSFYNNEISEKSEIFDDQFSVERPDGSNFTLKIRSTKLEDSAMYFCASSAHPTDTQYFGPGTRLTVL.

The rearrangement joins TRBV12-3 or TRBV12-4 to TRBJ2-3; 13 nucleotides match TRBD2. The ends lost 2 bases at V and 2 bases at J; junction bases unmatched: 10. The length of the CDR3 is 19 residues. The CDR3 coding sequence is TGTGCCAGCAGTTTATATATAGGGACTAGCGGGGCAACCACAGATACGCAGTATTTT. It specifies CASSLYIGTSGATTDTQYF.

Concerning this clonotype: A much larger clone sits a single nucleotide away, making a read error possible. This CDR3 reads CAVKSASGGAETQYF. The CDR3 DNA reads as TGTGCCGTCAAGTCGGCTAGCGGGGGGGCCGAGACGCAGTATTTT. V is TRBV10-3 and J is TRBJ2-3; 12 nucleotides line up with TRBD2. This CDR3 has 15 amino acids. The germline V gene encodes CDR1 ENHRY and CDR2 SYGVKD. The V and J ends lost 11 bases and 9 bases, in that order; junction bases with no gene match: 15.

In this sample, this clonotype turned up many times. The chain links TRBV12-3 or TRBV12-4 to TRBJ1-3; D ambiguous. The CDR3 loop spans 14 amino acids. V dropped 6 bases and J dropped 1 base, with 10 bases sitting between them. This CDR3 is CASSAALSGNTIYF. Here the CDR3 DNA reads TGTGCCAGCAGCGCCGCGCTATCTGGAAACACCATATATTTT.

This clonotype was detected only once. J is TRBJ2-3 and V is TRBV5-1; D is unclear. The germline V gene has CDR1 SGHRS and CDR2 YFSETQ. This CDR3 comprises 13 residues. Trimming stripped 7 bases from V and 5 bases from J, with 14 bases between. The CDR3: CASAPLWGDTQYF. CDR3 in DNA: TGCGCCAGCGCTCCATTGTGGGGAGATACGCAGTATTTT. Supplemented by reference TRBV5-1 and TRBJ2-3, the full variable domain reads KAGVTQTPRYLIKTRGQQVTLSCSPISGHRSVSWYQQTPGQGLQFLFEYFSETQRNKGNFPGRFSGRQFSNSRSEMNVSTLELGDSALYLCASAPLWGDTQYFGPGTRLTVL.

This clonotype has only a few counts. The chain links TRBV11-2 to TRBJ2-1, with D maybe TRBD2 (5 bases). V lost 3 bases to trimming and J lost 0 bases, with 21 bases between them. Germline V gene data show CDR1 as SGHAT and CDR2 as FQNNGV. This CDR3 spans 19 amino acids. The DNA for the CDR3 is TGTGCCAGCAGCTTGGTACCCCCCCGGACTTTGAGCTCCTACAATGAGCAGTTCTTC. It specifies CASSLVPPRTLSSYNEQFF.

Remarks on this clonotype: Since a much larger clone is just one base distant, this may be a read error. The chain couples TRBV18 to TRBJ1-2, with D hard to call. CDR1 is KGHSH and CDR2 is LQKENI in the germline V gene. There are 13 residues in the CDR3. The CDR3 nucleotides are TGTGTCAGCTCACCACCCGGGGACTATGGCTACACCTTC. Protein sequence: CVSSPPGDYGYTF. Together with reference TRBV18 and TRBJ1-2, the CDR3 gives the full variable domain: NAGVMQNPRHLVRRRGQEARLRCSPMKGHSHVYWYRQLPEEGLKFMVYLQKENIIDESGMPKERFSAEFPKEGPSILRIQQVVRGDSAAYFCVSSPPGDYGYTFGSGTRLTVV.

This clonotype has only a few counts. The rearrangement links TRBV15 to TRBJ2-1, with D possibly matching TRBD2 (5 bases). V lost 3 bases and J lost 10, with 10 bases in between. The germline V gene has CDR1 LNHNV and CDR2 YYDKDF (reference sequence). The CDR3 spans 12 residues. CDR3 region: CATSRRAEEQFF. For the CDR3, the DNA is TGTGCCACCAGCAGGCGGGCTGAGGAGCAGTTCTTC.

This clonotype was seen repeatedly, ten times or more. The chain couples TRBV5-6 to TRBJ1-1; D is possibly TRBD1 (6 bases). The V gene lost 6 bases and the J gene lost 4 bases, with 16 bases spanning the gap. Germline lookup yields CDR1 SGHDT and CDR2 YYEEEE. CDR3 size: 14 residues. CDR3 nucleotides: TGTGCCAGCACCCTAGGGACACGGGGCACTGAAGCTTTCTTT. It yields the protein CASTLGTRGTEAFF. Variable domain in full (rest from reference TRBV5-6 and TRBJ1-1): DAGVTQSPTHLIKTRGQQVTLRCSPKSGHDTVSWYQQALGQGPQFIFQYYEEEERQRGNFPDRFSGHQFPNYSSELNVNALLLGDSALYLCASTLGTRGTEAFFGQGTRLTVV.

In its sample, this clonotype was seen a few times. The chain combines TRBV6-5 with TRBJ2-3, with TRBD2 matching 12 bases. Germline values: CDR1 MNHEY, CDR2 SVGAGI. V lost 4 bases to trimming and J lost 4 bases; unmatched junction nucleotides: 9. The CDR3 contains 17 residues. The DNA for the CDR3 is TGTGCCAGCAGTTCCTCTAGCGGGGGGGCATTAGCAGATACGCAGTATTTT. It yields the protein CASSSSSGGALADTQYF.

The rearrangement joins TRBV4-1 to TRBJ2-2; possibly TRBD1 or TRBD2 for D (5 bases each). The CDR3 runs to 15 residues. V lost 1 base to trimming and J lost 4 bases, with 10 bases between them. Per the germline V gene, CDR1 is MGHRA and CDR2 is YSYEKL. CDR3 protein: CASSQGPRGTGELFF. The CDR3 bases are TGCGCCAGCAGCCAAGGGCCGAGGGGCACCGGGGAGCTGTTTTTT.

Regarding this clonotype: A much larger clone differs by one base, so this may be a read error. The J gene is TRBJ1-6, the V gene TRBV2; D is unclear. Germline V gene lookup returns CDR1 SNHLY and CDR2 FYNNEI. Trimming took 3 bases from V and 5 from J, leaving 5 bases between them. The CDR3 covers 13 residues. CDR3 in DNA: TGTGCCAGCAGTGACAGGAATAATTCACCCCTCCACTTT. Translating gives CASSDRNNSPLHF.

The chain uses TRBV6-1 and TRBJ2-7; 13 positions match TRBD2. The CDR3 has 19 residues. The germline V gene has CDR1 MNHNS and CDR2 SASEGT. V dropped 2 bases and J dropped 0; count of bases not matched to a gene: 10. CDR3 amino acids: CASSEWTSGGISASYEQYV. For the CDR3, the DNA is TGTGCCAGCAGTGAATGGACTAGCGGGGGCATTAGCGCCTCCTACGAGCAGTACGTC.

This clonotype turned up a few times. This chain uses TRBV30 with TRBJ2-3; no clear D gene. Deletions cut 1 base from V and 6 bases from J, with 23 bases between. Per germline, CDR1 GTSNPN and CDR2 SVGIG (reference sequence). The CDR3 is 17 amino acids. CDR3 coding DNA: TGTGCCTGGAGTGATCCGCCAATGGGCGCTTTTTTTGATACGCAGTATTTT. Translated, it gives CAWSDPPMGAFFDTQYF.

This clonotype occurred many times. This sequence joins TRBV11-2 and TRBJ2-7; TRBD2 is a possible D gene (5 bases). Germline CDR1 SGHAT, CDR2 FQNNGV. This CDR3 has 13 amino acids. V dropped 1 base and J dropped 4 bases, with 8 bases sitting between them. The CDR3 DNA sequence: TGTGCCAGCAGCTTAGTTACGGGGTACGAGCAGTACGTC. Translating gives CASSLVTGYEQYV.

This clonotype was seen at least ten times. The chain is built from TRBV18 and TRBJ2-5, with 8 bases identical to TRBD2. The germline gives CDR1 KGHSH, CDR2 LQKENI. There are 14 residues in the CDR3. The ends lost 3 bases at V and 5 bases at J; junction bases unmatched: 5. The CDR3 loop is CASSPRTSWETQYF. Written as DNA, the CDR3 is TGTGCCAGCTCACCCAGGACTAGCTGGGAGACCCAGTACTTC. The full variable domain, in which reference TRBV18 and TRBJ2-5 provide the parts outside the CDR3, is NAGVMQNPRHLVRRRGQEARLRCSPMKGHSHVYWYRQLPEEGLKFMVYLQKENIIDESGMPKERFSAEFPKEGPSILRIQQVVRGDSAAYFCASSPRTSWETQYFGPGTRLLVL.

The chain combines TRBV6-2 or TRBV6-3 with TRBJ2-7; 9 bases are a match to TRBD2. Unmatched junction bases numbered 10, after V lost 7 bases and J lost 3 bases. From germline, CDR1 is MNHEY and CDR2 SVGEGT. The CDR3 runs 15 residues. In DNA, the CDR3 is TGTGCCAGCAAGGAGGTAGCGGGAGAAAACTACGAGCAGTACTTC. Translating gives CASKEVAGENYEQYF.

There are many counts of this clonotype. The genes are TRBV11-2 and TRBJ1-4; perhaps TRBD1 as D (5 bases). Germline assignment: CDR1 SGHAT and CDR2 FQNNGV. This CDR3 contains 12 residues. The ends were cut back, 4 bases at V and 7 bases at J, with 7 bases in the middle. This chain's CDR3 is CASSWGGEKLFF. DNA for the CDR3: TGTGCCAGCAGCTGGGGCGGTGAAAAACTGTTTTTT.

This chain links TRBV7-9 with TRBJ2-1, with 7 bases that match TRBD2. The CDR3 spans 14 residues. The germline V gene encodes CDR1 SEHNR and CDR2 FQNEAQ (reference sequence). J gave up 5 bases and V 5 bases, and 6 bases lay outside the gene matches. DNA of the CDR3: TGTGCCAGCAGCCCCCCGGGACTAAACAATGAGCAGTTCTTC. As protein: CASSPPGLNNEQFF. The variable domain in full, with the rest retrieved from reference TRBV7-9 and TRBJ2-1, is DTGVSQNPRHKITKRGQNVTFRCDPISEHNRLYWYRQTLGQGPEFLTYFQNEAQLEKSRLLSDRFSAERPKGSFSTLEIQRTEQGDSAMYLCASSPPGLNNEQFFGPGTRLTVL.

This clonotype was counted at least ten times. The rearrangement joins TRBV7-3 to TRBJ2-5, with D unresolved. The V and J ends lost 2 bases and 3 bases respectively, with 10 bases between them. Per germline, CDR1 SGHTA and CDR2 FQGTGA. The CDR3 loop spans 14 amino acids. For the CDR3, the DNA is TGTGCCAGCAGCTTATCCGGGCCAGAAGAGACCCAGTACTTC. Its translation: CASSLSGPEETQYF.

The chain uses TRBV20-1 and TRBJ2-2, with TRBD2 identical over 8 bases. This CDR3 is built from 15 residues. Germline values: CDR1 DFQATT, CDR2 SNEGSKA (reference sequence). After removal of 0 bases from V and 3 bases from J, the junction contained 3 bases not matched to a gene. CDR3 DNA sequence: TGCAGTGCTAGAGATACGGGAGGGGACACCGGGGAGCTGTTTTTT. This codes for CSARDTGGDTGELFF.

A few counts support this clonotype. The chain joins TRBV18 to TRBJ2-5; the D call may be TRBD1 or TRBD2 (5 bases each). The CDR3 is made up of 14 amino acids. CDR1 is KGHSH and CDR2 is LQKENI in the germline V gene. The V end lost 2 bases, the J end lost 5 bases, and 12 bases lay between the germline ends. The CDR3 region has the DNA TGTGCCAGCTCACCATTGGGGGTCGGGGAGACCCAGTACTTC. Translated: CASSPLGVGETQYF. The whole variable domain, filled in from reference TRBV18 and TRBJ2-5, reads NAGVMQNPRHLVRRRGQEARLRCSPMKGHSHVYWYRQLPEEGLKFMVYLQKENIIDESGMPKERFSAEFPKEGPSILRIQQVVRGDSAAYFCASSPLGVGETQYFGPGTRLLVL.

The chain joins TRBV6-5 to TRBJ2-7; a possible D gene is TRBD1 (6 bases). Per the germline V gene, CDR1 is MNHEY and CDR2 is SVGAGI. The CDR3 consists of 14 residues. The V gene lost 4 bases and the J gene lost 1 base, with 11 bases spanning the gap. This chain's CDR3 is CASSSQGESYEQYF. In DNA form, the CDR3 reads TGTGCCAGCAGTTCACAGGGAGAATCCTACGAGCAGTACTTC.

This clonotype has just a few counts. The chain has TRBV6-6 and TRBJ2-1, with D unclear. V was pared by 2 bases and J by 0 bases, with 14 bases between. The CDR3 consists of 17 residues. The germline gives CDR1 MNHNY, CDR2 SVGAGI (reference sequence). CDR3 residues: CASSYHGSKSSYNEQFF. The CDR3 region has the DNA TGTGCCAGCAGTTACCACGGTTCGAAGAGCTCCTACAATGAGCAGTTCTTC.

This clonotype was recorded a few times. The CDR3 region is CSAIVGVWGNQPQHF. In nucleotides, the CDR3 is TGCAGTGCCATAGTCGGAGTTTGGGGCAATCAGCCCCAGCATTTT. V gene TRBV20-1 combines with J gene TRBJ1-5; D is ambiguous. The CDR3 has 15 amino acids. The V end was cut by 6 bases, the J end by 2 bases, with 17 bases between. The V gene's germline CDR1 is DFQATT and CDR2 SNEGSKA (reference sequence).

This clonotype was seen at least ten times. This CDR3 is CASSQEWGGTEAFF. CDR3 sequence (DNA): TGTGCCAGCAGCCAAGAATGGGGGGGCACTGAAGCTTTCTTT. The gene calls are TRBV3-1 and TRBJ1-1; maybe TRBD1 (5 bases). This CDR3 is 14 amino acids long. The germline V gene encodes CDR1 LGHDT and CDR2 YNNKEL (reference sequence). The V end was cut by 0 bases, the J end by 4 bases, with 9 bases between.